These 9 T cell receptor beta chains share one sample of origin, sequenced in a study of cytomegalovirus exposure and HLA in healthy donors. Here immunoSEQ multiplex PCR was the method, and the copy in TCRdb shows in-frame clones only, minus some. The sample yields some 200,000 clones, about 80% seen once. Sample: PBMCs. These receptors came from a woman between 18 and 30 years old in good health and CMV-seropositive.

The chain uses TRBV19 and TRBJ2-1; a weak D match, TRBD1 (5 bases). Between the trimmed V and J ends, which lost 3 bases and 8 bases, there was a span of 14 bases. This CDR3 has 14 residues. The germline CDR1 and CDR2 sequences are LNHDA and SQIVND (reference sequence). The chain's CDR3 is CASSMVAGQDEQFF. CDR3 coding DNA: TGTGCCAGTAGTATGGTCGCAGGGCAAGATGAGCAGTTCTTC.

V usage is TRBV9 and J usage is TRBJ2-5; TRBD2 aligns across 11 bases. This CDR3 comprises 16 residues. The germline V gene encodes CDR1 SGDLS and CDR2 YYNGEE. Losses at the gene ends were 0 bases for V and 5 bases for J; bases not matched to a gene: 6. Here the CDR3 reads CASSVGASGGLETQYF. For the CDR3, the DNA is TGTGCCAGCAGCGTAGGGGCTAGCGGGGGGTTGGAGACCCAGTACTTC.

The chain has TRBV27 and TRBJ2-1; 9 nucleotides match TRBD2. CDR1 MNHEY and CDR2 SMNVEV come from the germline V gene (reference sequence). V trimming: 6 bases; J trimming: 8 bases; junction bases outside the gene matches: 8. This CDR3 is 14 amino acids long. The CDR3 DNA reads TGTGCCAGCAGAAGACTAGCGGCCACCCATGAGCAGTTCTTC. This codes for CASRRLAATHEQFF.

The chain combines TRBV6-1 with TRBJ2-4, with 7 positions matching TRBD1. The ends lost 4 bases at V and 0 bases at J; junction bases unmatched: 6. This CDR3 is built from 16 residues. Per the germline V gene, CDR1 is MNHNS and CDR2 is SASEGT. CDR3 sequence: CASSAQGTLAKNIQYF. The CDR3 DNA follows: TGTGCCAGCAGTGCACAGGGGACACTAGCCAAAAACATTCAGTACTTC.

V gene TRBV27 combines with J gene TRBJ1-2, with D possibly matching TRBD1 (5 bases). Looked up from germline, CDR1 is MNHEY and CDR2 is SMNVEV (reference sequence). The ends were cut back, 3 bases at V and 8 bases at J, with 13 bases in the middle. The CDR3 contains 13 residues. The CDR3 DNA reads TGTGCCAGCAGTTTTCGTGGGGCGGGGGGCTACACCTTC. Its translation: CASSFRGAGGYTF.

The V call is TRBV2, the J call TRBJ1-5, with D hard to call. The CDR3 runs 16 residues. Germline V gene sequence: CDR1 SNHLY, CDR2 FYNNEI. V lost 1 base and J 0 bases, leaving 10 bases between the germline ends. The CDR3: CASSEDSFRSNQPQHF. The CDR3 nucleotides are TGTGCCAGCAGTGAAGACAGCTTTCGTAGCAATCAGCCCCAGCATTTT. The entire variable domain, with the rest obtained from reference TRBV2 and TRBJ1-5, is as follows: EPEVTQTPSHQVTQMGQEVILRCVPISNHLYFYWYRQILGQKVEFLVSFYNNEISEKSEIFDDQFSVERPDGSNFTLKIRSTKLEDSAMYFCASSEDSFRSNQPQHFGDGTRLSIL.

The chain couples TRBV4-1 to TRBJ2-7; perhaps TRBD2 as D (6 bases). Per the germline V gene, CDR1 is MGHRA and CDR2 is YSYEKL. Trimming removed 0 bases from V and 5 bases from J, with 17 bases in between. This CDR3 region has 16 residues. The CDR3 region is CASSQDSGGVGNEQYF. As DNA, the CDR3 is TGCGCCAGCAGCCAAGATTCGGGCGGGGTTGGCAACGAGCAGTACTTC.

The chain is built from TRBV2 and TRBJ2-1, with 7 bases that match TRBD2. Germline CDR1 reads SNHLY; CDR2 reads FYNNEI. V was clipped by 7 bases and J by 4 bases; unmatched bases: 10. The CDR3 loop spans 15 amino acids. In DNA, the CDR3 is TGTGCCAGCACCCGCGTGGGACTAACATACAATGAGCAGTTCTTC. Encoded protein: CASTRVGLTYNEQFF.

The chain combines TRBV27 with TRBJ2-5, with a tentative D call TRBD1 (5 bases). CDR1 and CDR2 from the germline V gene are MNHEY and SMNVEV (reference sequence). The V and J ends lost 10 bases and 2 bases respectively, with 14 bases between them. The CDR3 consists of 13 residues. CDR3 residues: CATDSGKQETQYF. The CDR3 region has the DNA TGTGCCACCGACAGTGGAAAACAAGAGACCCAGTACTTC.